The T cell receptor beta chain under discussion was sequenced for a study of T cells in localized non-small cell lung cancer. Using immunoSEQ multiplex PCR, the repertoire was profiled, and TCRdb retains in-frame clones only, with some absent. Of about 25,000 clones detected, 80% to 95% appear once; the ten largest clones hold more than 2.5%. Study conclusions and caveats: Longer overall survival accompanied higher blood T cell density. A median of 57 of the top 100 tumor clones appeared in adjacent lung, which was paired and uninvolved. Uninvolved adjacent lung showed higher T cell clonality than tumor. Heterogeneity is still possible, as just one tumor region was sequenced.

About this clone: Its target is unknown.

The germline V gene has CDR1 SGHTA and CDR2 FQGTGA. V trimming: 5 bases; J trimming: 0 bases; junction bases outside the gene matches: 6. The CDR3 is made up of 16 amino acids. The chain is built from TRBV7-3 and TRBJ2-5; 10 nucleotides line up with TRBD2. This receptor was identified in a woman aged 35-70 years with stage I lung adenocarcinoma. The sequencing used peripheral blood, collected before any cancer treatment. CDR3 amino acids: CASSRASGRNQETQYF. Written as DNA, the CDR3 is TGTGCCAGCAGCCGGGCTAGCGGGAGAAACCAAGAGACCCAGTACTTC.